This passage covers 13 T cell receptor beta chains from one sample sequenced in a study of PD-L1 blockade in urothelial cancer. Time point denoted: pretreatment peripheral blood. Data came from immunoSEQ multiplex PCR; TCRdb stores just in-frame clones and leaves some out. The sample lists around 34,000 clones; about 82% were seen once. This specimen was PBMCs, taken around atezolizumab (anti-PD-L1) treatment. These receptors were obtained from an elderly man with urothelial cancer.

This sequence joins TRBV15 and TRBJ2-7, with 10 bases matching TRBD1. Germline CDR1 reads LNHNV; CDR2 reads YYDKDF (reference sequence). Trimming removed 4 bases from V and 4 bases from J; junction bases left unmatched: 7. This CDR3 is 15 amino acids long. CDR3 region: CATSKVRDRGYEQYF. CDR3 coding DNA: TGTGCCACCAGCAAAGTACGGGACAGGGGTTACGAGCAGTACTTC.

This clone showed up just a few times. The chain is built from TRBV7-2 and TRBJ2-4, with TRBD2 matching over 16 bases. The CDR3 is made up of 18 amino acids. The germline gives CDR1 SGHTA, CDR2 FQGNSA. With 2 bases clipped from V and 6 bases from J, the junction kept 7 bases outside the gene matches. CDR3 region: CASSLTPGTSGRGNIQYF. CDR3 nucleotides: TGTGCCAGCAGCTTAACCCCGGGGACTAGCGGGAGGGGAAACATTCAGTACTTC.

The CDR3, as DNA: TGTGCCAGCAGCTTAGAGGACAGGGGTGGAAACACCATATATTTT. Translation gives CASSLEDRGGNTIYF. The gene calls are TRBV7-6 and TRBJ1-3; 9 nucleotides agree with TRBD1. Trimming at V came to 1 base and at J to 3 bases, leaving 1 base not matched to a gene. Germline loops: CDR1 SGHVS, CDR2 FNYEAQ. The CDR3 runs to 15 residues.

The chain joins TRBV2 to TRBJ1-2, with 7 bases identical to TRBD1. This CDR3 has 15 amino acids. The germline V gene has CDR1 SNHLY and CDR2 FYNNEI. J gave up 4 bases and V 5 bases, and 10 bases lay outside the gene matches. The CDR3 DNA follows: TGTGCCAGCAGTACCGGGACAGCACTAACCTATGGCTACACCTTC. It specifies CASSTGTALTYGYTF.

The CDR3 DNA reads TGTGCCAGCAGCTGGGCCAGAATGAACACTGAAGCTTTCTTT. Translation: CASSWARMNTEAFF. V is TRBV5-6 and J is TRBJ1-1, with D unresolved. Germline CDR1 reads SGHDT; CDR2 reads YYEEEE. V was cut by 3 bases and J by 0 bases, with 9 bases left in between. The length of the CDR3 is 14 residues. The full variable domain, in which reference TRBV5-6 and TRBJ1-1 provide the parts outside the CDR3, is DAGVTQSPTHLIKTRGQQVTLRCSPKSGHDTVSWYQQALGQGPQFIFQYYEEEERQRGNFPDRFSGHQFPNYSSELNVNALLLGDSALYLCASSWARMNTEAFFGQGTRLTVV.

The chain employs TRBV5-6 and TRBJ2-7, with 10 bases matching TRBD2. This CDR3 region has 16 residues. Germline V gene data show CDR1 as SGHDT and CDR2 as YYEEEE. J lost 2 bases, V lost 3 bases, and 8 bases had no gene match. The CDR3 region is CASSSRRTSGTYEQYF. DNA for the CDR3: TGTGCCAGCAGCTCCCGACGGACTAGCGGCACCTACGAGCAGTACTTC.

This chain's CDR3 is CASMDRGRSAVFF. DNA for the CDR3: TGTGCCAGTATGGACAGGGGGCGATCGGCGGTGTTTTTT. The V and J genes are TRBV19 and TRBJ1-4; 11 bases map to TRBD1. CDR1 and CDR2 from the germline V gene are LNHDA and SQIVND (reference sequence). After removal of 7 bases from V and 15 bases from J, the junction contained 10 bases not matched to a gene. This CDR3 has 13 amino acids.

The chain couples TRBV6-5 to TRBJ2-7; 8 bases are a match to TRBD1. J gave up 5 bases and V 5 bases, and 5 bases lay outside the gene matches. Germline V gene lookup returns CDR1 MNHEY and CDR2 SVGAGI. The CDR3 sequence is 13 residues long. CDR3 sequence (DNA): TGTGCCAGCAGTGGACAGGGCAGAAACGAGCAGTACTTC. Its translation is CASSGQGRNEQYF.

The chain is built from TRBV2 and TRBJ2-2, with 7 bases aligning to TRBD1. The CDR3 is 14 residues long. Per the germline V gene, CDR1 is SNHLY and CDR2 is FYNNEI. Germline trimming cut 9 bases from V and 2 bases from J; bases unmatched to any gene: 6. The CDR3 sequence is CASGGQPNTGELFF. The DNA for the CDR3 is TGTGCCAGTGGGGGACAGCCCAACACCGGGGAGCTGTTTTTT.

The rearrangement joins TRBV7-8 to TRBJ2-1; D unclear. The CDR3 runs to 15 residues. V lost 6 bases and J lost 0, with 12 bases in between. Per germline, CDR1 SGHVS and CDR2 FQNEAQ. CDR3 loop: CASSIRLDSYNEQFF. CDR3 bases: TGTGCCAGCAGTATACGACTCGACTCCTACAATGAGCAGTTCTTC.

The genes are TRBV6-5 and TRBJ2-3; weak D call: TRBD2 (7 bases). With 8 bases removed from V and 5 bases from J, the gap between germline ends came to 14 bases. The CDR3 covers 13 residues. In germline, CDR1 is MNHEY, CDR2 SVGAGI. CDR3 coding DNA: TGTGCCAGCCGACGAGGGGGGGGAGATACGCAGTATTTT. The encoded protein is CASRRGGGDTQYF.

This chain uses TRBV6-6 with TRBJ2-3, with TRBD2 identical over 13 bases. CDR1 is MNHNY and CDR2 is SVGAGI in the germline V gene (reference sequence). The J segment lost 4 bases and the V segment lost 6 bases, leaving 4 bases of the junction unmatched. This CDR3 contains 15 residues. CDR3 in DNA: TGTGCCAGCAGACAACTAGCGGGAGGGGCAGATACGCAGTATTTT. This gives the protein CASRQLAGGADTQYF.

This clone was seen only once. Here the CDR3 reads CAWSVLETQYF. The CDR3 DNA reads as TGTGCCTGGAGTGTCCTCGAGACCCAGTACTTC. The gene calls are TRBV30 and TRBJ2-5; D is unresolved. V shed 0 bases and J shed 5 bases, with 4 bases lying between them. CDR3 length: 11 amino acids. Per germline, CDR1 GTSNPN and CDR2 SVGIG (reference sequence).